This T cell receptor (beta chain) derives from a study of blood T cell repertoires in COVID-19. Germline V lookup: CDR1 KGHDR, CDR2 SFDVKD. This CDR3 spans 15 amino acids. Trimming removed 0 bases from V and 7 bases from J, with 14 bases in between. Cohort assignment relied on participant-reported clinical history. Two negative PCRs, clearance, or symptom resolution had been documented for recovered Cohort 3 donors. This table comes from immunoSEQ multiplex PCR, and its TCRdb copy is limited to in-frame clones, with some not included. Among some 400,000 clones listed, 80% to 90% were seen once. The material sequenced was PBMCs or T cells enriched from blood (not recorded which). The TCR comes from a man aged 30-40 years who had recovered from COVID-19. V gene TRBV24-1 combines with J gene TRBJ2-5; possibly TRBD1 for D (5 bases). The CDR3 DNA reads as TGTGCCACCAGTGATTTGAGGGCAGGGTCGGGGACCCAGTACTTC. Its translation: CATSDLRAGSGTQYF.